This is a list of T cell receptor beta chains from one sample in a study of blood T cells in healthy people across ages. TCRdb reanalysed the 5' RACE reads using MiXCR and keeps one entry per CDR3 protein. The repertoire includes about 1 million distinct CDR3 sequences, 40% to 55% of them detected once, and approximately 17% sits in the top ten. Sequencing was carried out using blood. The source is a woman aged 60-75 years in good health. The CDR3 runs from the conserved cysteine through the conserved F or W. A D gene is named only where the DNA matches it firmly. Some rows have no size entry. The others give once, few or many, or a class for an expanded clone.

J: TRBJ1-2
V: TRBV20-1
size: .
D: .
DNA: TGCAGTGCCCGAGCCCTCGGCAGGGATATTTTTGACTATGGCTACACCTTC
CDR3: CSARALGRDIFDYGYTF

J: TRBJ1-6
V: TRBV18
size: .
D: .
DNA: TGTGCCGGCTCAGCTCTACATGATTATAATTCACCCCTCCACTTT
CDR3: CAGSALHDYNSPLHF

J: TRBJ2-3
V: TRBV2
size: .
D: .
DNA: TGTGCCAGCAGTGCTGTCGCGAGGTCTAGCACAGATACGCAGTATTTT
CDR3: CASSAVARSSTDTQYF

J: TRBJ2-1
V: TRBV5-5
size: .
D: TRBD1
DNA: TGTGCCAGCAGCGCACCGGGACAGGGTGGCAATGAGCAGTTCTTC
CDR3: CASSAPGQGGNEQFF

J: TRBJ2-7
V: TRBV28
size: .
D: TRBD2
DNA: TGTGCCAGCTATGGACCTCAAACGAACCAGCGGGAGTACTACGAGCAGTACTTC
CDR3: CASYGPQTNQREYYEQYF

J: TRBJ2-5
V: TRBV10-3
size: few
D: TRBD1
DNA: TGTGCCATCAGTGAGTCGGACAGGGTTGAGACCCAGTACTTC
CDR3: CAISESDRVETQYF

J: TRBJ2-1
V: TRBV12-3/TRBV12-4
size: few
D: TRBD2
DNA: TGTGCCAGCAGTAATCCGCGGGGGGAGCAGTTCTTC
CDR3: CASSNPRGEQFF

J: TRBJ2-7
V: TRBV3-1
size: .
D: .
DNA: TGTGCCAGCAGCCAAGCGGTAGGGGTAGAGACCGAGTACTTC
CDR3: CASSQAVGVETEYF

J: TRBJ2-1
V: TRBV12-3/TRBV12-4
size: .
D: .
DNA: TGTGCCAGCAGTCCCCATCTAGCGGAGCAGTTCTTC
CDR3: CASSPHLAEQFF

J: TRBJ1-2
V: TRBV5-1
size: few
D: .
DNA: TGCGCCAGCAGCTTGTGGCAAGGCTATGGCTACACCTTC
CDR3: CASSLWQGYGYTF

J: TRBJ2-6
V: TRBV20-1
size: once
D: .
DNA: TGCAGTGCTAGGCCCCCGAGGGGACTCCTAAGCTCTGGGGCCAACGTCCTGACTTTC
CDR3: CSARPPRGLLSSGANVLTF

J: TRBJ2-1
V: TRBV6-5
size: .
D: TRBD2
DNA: TGTGCCAGCAGTTACTCTGTTGACCCTAGCGGGAGGGCCCGCTCGTCCTACAATGAGCAGTTCTTC
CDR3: CASSYSVDPSGRARSSYNEQFF

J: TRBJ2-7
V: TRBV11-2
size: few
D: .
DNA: TGTGCCAGCAGCTTACTTGTGGGGTTTTACGAGCAGTACTTC
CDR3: CASSLLVGFYEQYF

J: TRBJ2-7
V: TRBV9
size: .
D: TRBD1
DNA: TGTGCCAGCAGCGTCGAAGGGGGCTATGGCGAGCAGTACTTC
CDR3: CASSVEGGYGEQYF

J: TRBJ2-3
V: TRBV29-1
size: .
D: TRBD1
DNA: TGCAGCGTGCCTAGACAGGGGGCGGGCACAGATACGCAGTATTTT
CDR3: CSVPRQGAGTDTQYF

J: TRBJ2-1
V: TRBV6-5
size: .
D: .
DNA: TGTGCCAGCAGGGGGCTCAAAAGGTCCTACAATGAGCAGTTCTTC
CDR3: CASRGLKRSYNEQFF

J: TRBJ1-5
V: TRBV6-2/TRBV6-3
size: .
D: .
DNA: TGTGCCAGCAGTTACAGGACACTCCGGGCCAGTCAGCCCCAGCATTTT
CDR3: CASSYRTLRASQPQHF

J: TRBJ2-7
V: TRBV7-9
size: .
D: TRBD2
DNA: TGTGCCAGCAGCTTAGGCATTAGCGGGGACTACGAGCAGTACTTC
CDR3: CASSLGISGDYEQYF

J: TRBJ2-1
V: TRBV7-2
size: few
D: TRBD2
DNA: TGTGCCAGCAGCTTAGCCCCACTCGGGACTAGCGGGAGGCAGACCTACAATGAGCAGTTCTTC
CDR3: CASSLAPLGTSGRQTYNEQFF

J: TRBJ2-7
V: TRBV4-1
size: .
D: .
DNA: TGCGCCAGCAGCCAAGAACCGATTAGCTCCTACGAGCAGTACTTC
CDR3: CASSQEPISSYEQYF

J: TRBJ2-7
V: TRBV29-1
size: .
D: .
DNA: TGCAGCGTTCGTGGTTCTCGCGGGTTCTCCTGCGAGCAGTACTTC
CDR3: CSVRGSRGFSCEQYF

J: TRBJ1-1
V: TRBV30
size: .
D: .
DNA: TGTGCCTGGAGTTTAATGAACACTGAAGCTTTCTTT
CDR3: CAWSLMNTEAFF

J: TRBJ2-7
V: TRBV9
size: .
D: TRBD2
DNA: TGTGCCAGCAGCGCTGGGACTAGTTCCACCTACGAGCAGTACTTC
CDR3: CASSAGTSSTYEQYF

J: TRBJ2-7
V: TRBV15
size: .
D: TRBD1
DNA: TGTGCCACCAGCAGGGAGCGGGACAGGGGGATCTACGAGCAGTACTTC
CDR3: CATSRERDRGIYEQYF

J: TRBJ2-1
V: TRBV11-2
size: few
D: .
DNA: TGTGCCAGCAGCTTACAGTCGAGCTCCTACAATGAGCAGTTCTTC
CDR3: CASSLQSSSYNEQFF

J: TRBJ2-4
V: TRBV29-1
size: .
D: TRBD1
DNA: TGCAGGACAACGACCACCCCACAGGGGCCCGCTTTAGCCAAAAACATTCAGTACTTC
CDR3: CRTTTTPQGPALAKNIQYF

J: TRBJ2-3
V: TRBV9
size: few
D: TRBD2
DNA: TGTGCCAGCAGCGTAGTGCTCGGACTAGCGGGGGGCACAGATACGCAGTATTTT
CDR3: CASSVVLGLAGGTDTQYF

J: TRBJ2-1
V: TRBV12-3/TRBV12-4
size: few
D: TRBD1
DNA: TGTGCCAGCAACCCAGGGGGCATGATCGATGAGCAGTTCTTC
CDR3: CASNPGGMIDEQFF

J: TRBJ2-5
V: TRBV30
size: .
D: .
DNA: TGTGCCGGCGCAGCTAGGGAGACCCAGTACTTC
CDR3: CAGAARETQYF

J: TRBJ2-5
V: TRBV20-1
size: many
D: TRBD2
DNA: TGCAGTGCTAGAGGCCGAACTAGCGGTAGACAAGAGACCCAGTACTTC
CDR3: CSARGRTSGRQETQYF

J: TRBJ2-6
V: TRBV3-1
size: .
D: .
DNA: TGTGCCAGCAGCCAGGTGATCTCTCCTTGGGCCAACGTCCTGACTTTC
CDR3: CASSQVISPWANVLTF

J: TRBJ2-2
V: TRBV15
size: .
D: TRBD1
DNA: TGTGCCACCAGCAGATACCAGGGGGCTGACACCGGGGAGCTGTTTTTT
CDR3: CATSRYQGADTGELFF

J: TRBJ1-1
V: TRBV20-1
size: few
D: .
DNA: TGCAGTGCTAGAGATACTCGGACTGAGAAAGCTTTCTTT
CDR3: CSARDTRTEKAFF

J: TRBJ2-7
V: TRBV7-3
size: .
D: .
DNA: TGTGCCAGCAGCTTAGGGCCCGGAGGGAAGTCCGAGCAGTACTTC
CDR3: CASSLGPGGKSEQYF

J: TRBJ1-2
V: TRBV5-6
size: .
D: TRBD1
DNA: TGTGCCAGCAGCGACGGGACAGAAAACTATGGCTACACCTTC
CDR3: CASSDGTENYGYTF

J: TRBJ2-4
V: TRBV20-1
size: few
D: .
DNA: TGCAGTGTTCTCGGGACATTCTCCTCCAAAAACATTCAGTACTTC
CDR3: CSVLGTFSSKNIQYF

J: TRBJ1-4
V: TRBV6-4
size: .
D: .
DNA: TGTGCCAGCAGTGACTCGAAGGGTGAGAGGGAAAAACTGTTTTTT
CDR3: CASSDSKGEREKLFF

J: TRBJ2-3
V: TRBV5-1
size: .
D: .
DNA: TGCGCCAGCAGCCTCCAGGCGGGTAGCACAGATGCGCAGTATTTT
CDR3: CASSLQAGSTDAQYF

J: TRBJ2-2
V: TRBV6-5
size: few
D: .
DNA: TGTGCCAGCAGTTACTTCAGACGGACTTCCGGCGGGGAGCTGTTTTTT
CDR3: CASSYFRRTSGGELFF

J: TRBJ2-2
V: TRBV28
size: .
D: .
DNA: TGTGCCAGCAGTTGGTCGGGACTTGCCCCGAACACCGGGGAGCTGTTTTTT
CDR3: CASSWSGLAPNTGELFF

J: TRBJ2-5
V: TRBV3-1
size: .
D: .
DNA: TGTGCCAGCAGCCTCTGGACTCAAGAGACCCAGTACTTC
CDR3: CASSLWTQETQYF

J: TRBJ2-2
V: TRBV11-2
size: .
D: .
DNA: TGTGCCAGCAGCTTAGTCTGGGATGCCGGGGAGCTGTTTTTT
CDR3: CASSLVWDAGELFF

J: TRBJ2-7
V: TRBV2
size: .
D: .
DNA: TGTGCCAGCGGCCATACCAGCGGTCTCTACGAGCAGTACTTC
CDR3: CASGHTSGLYEQYF

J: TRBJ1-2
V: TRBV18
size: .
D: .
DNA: TGTGCCAGCTCACCACTAACGAGGGATAACTATGGCTACACCTTC
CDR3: CASSPLTRDNYGYTF

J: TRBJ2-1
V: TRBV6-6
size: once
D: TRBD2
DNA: TGTGCCAGCAGTTACGGGACTATCTACAATGAGCAGTTCTTC
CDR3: CASSYGTIYNEQFF

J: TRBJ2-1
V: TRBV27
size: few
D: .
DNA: TGTGCCAGCAGTTTAGTCGGGAGAGCCCAGAATGAGCAGTTCTTC
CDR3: CASSLVGRAQNEQFF